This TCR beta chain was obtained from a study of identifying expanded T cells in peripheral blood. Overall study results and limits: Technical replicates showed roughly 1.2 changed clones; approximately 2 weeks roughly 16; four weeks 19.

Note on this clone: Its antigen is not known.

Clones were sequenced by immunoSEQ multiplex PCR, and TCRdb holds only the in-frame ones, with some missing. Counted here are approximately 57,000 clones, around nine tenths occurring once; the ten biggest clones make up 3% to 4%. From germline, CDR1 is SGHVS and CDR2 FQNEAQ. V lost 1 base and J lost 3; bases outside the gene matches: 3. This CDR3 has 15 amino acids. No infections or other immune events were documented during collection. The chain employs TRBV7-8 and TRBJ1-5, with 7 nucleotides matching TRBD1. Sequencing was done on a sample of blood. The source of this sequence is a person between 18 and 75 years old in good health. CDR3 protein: CASSLGQGVNQPQHF. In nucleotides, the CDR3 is TGTGCCAGCAGCTTAGGGCAGGGGGTCAATCAGCCCCAGCATTTT.